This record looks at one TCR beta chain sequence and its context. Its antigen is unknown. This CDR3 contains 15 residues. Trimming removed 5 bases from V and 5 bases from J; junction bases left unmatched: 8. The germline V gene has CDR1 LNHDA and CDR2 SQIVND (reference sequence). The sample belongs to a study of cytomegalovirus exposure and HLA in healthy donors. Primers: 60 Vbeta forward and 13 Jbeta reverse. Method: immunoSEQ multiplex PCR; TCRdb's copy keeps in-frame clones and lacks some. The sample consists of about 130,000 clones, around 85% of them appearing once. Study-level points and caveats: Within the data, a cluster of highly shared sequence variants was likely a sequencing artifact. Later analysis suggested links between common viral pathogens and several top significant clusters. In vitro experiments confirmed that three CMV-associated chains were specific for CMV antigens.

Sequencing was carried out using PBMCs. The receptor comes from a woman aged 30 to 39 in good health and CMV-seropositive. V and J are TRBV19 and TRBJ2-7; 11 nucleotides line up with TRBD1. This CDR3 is CASSSPDRGRNEQYF. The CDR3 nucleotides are TGTGCCAGTAGTTCGCCGGACAGGGGGCGCAACGAGCAGTACTTC.